Listed below are T cell receptor beta chains from one sample, sequenced in a study of cytomegalovirus exposure and HLA in healthy donors. Sequencing was performed with immunoSEQ multiplex PCR; in TCRdb, only in-frame clones are kept and a portion is missing. The sample lists around 120,000 clones; about 80% were seen once. Specimen: PBMCs. Every receptor here comes from a human donor in good health. CDR3s include the opening cysteine and the closing phenylalanine or tryptophan. D genes are given only for firm matches. Clone size is not always given. Where it is, it says once, few, many or a class for expanded clones.

CDR3 protein: CASTTTGTGNTIYF
CDR3 DNA: TGTGCCAGCACCACAACAGGGACTGGAAACACCATATATTTT
J gene: TRBJ1-3
V gene: TRBV6-6
CDR3 length: 14
clone size: -
D gene: -

CDR3 protein: CASWRAGGTDTQYF
CDR3 DNA: TGTGCCAGCTGGCGAGCGGGGGGCACAGATACGCAGTATTTT
J gene: TRBJ2-3
V gene: TRBV2
CDR3 length: 14
clone size: once
D gene: TRBD2

CDR3 protein: CASSVAGLNTEAFF
CDR3 DNA: TGTGCCAGCAGCGTAGCGGGGTTGAACACTGAAGCTTTCTTT
J gene: TRBJ1-1
V gene: TRBV9
CDR3 length: 14
clone size: -
D gene: -

CDR3 protein: CASSYRTAGNTIYF
CDR3 DNA: TGTGCCAGCAGTTACAGGACAGCTGGAAACACCATATATTTT
J gene: TRBJ1-3
V gene: TRBV6-5
CDR3 length: 14
clone size: -
D gene: -

CDR3 protein: CASKGEGRLFF
CDR3 DNA: TGTGCCAGCAAGGGTGAGGGGAGGCTGTTTTTT
J gene: TRBJ1-4
V gene: TRBV6-1
CDR3 length: 11
clone size: -
D gene: -

CDR3 protein: CASEEDRGSGELFF
CDR3 DNA: TGCGCCAGCGAAGAGGACAGGGGGTCCGGGGAGCTGTTTTTT
J gene: TRBJ2-2
V gene: TRBV5-1
CDR3 length: 14
clone size: -
D gene: TRBD1

CDR3 protein: CASSVGTSSTDTQYF
CDR3 DNA: TGTGCCAGCAGCGTGGGGACTAGCAGCACAGATACGCAGTATTTT
J gene: TRBJ2-3
V gene: TRBV25-1
CDR3 length: 15
clone size: -
D gene: TRBD2

CDR3 protein: CASSEGQGEETQYF
CDR3 DNA: TGTGCCAGCAGTGAGGGACAGGGCGAAGAGACCCAGTACTTC
J gene: TRBJ2-5
V gene: TRBV6-5
CDR3 length: 14
clone size: -
D gene: TRBD1

CDR3 protein: CSVQTLGQGDGYTF
CDR3 DNA: TGCAGCGTCCAAACCCTGGGACAGGGGGATGGCTACACCTTC
J gene: TRBJ1-2
V gene: TRBV29-1
CDR3 length: 14
clone size: -
D gene: TRBD1

CDR3 protein: CASSPEGLAGGYSYEQYF
CDR3 DNA: TGTGCCAGCAGCCCTGAGGGACTAGCGGGGGGATACTCCTACGAGCAGTACTTC
J gene: TRBJ2-7
V gene: TRBV4-2
CDR3 length: 18
clone size: -
D gene: TRBD2

CDR3 protein: CASSPGFRQATEAFF
CDR3 DNA: TGCGCCAGCAGCCCCGGTTTTCGGCAGGCCACTGAAGCTTTCTTT
J gene: TRBJ1-1
V gene: TRBV4-3
CDR3 length: 15
clone size: -
D gene: -

CDR3 protein: CASSPERGSYNEQFF
CDR3 DNA: TGTGCCAGCAGCCCAGAGCGGGGGAGTTACAATGAGCAGTTCTTC
J gene: TRBJ2-1
V gene: TRBV6-6
CDR3 length: 15
clone size: -
D gene: TRBD2

CDR3 protein: CASSLLAGGLQETQYF
CDR3 DNA: TGTGCCAGTAGTCTGTTAGCGGGGGGACTCCAAGAGACCCAGTACTTC
J gene: TRBJ2-5
V gene: TRBV19
CDR3 length: 16
clone size: -
D gene: TRBD2

CDR3 protein: CASRPDRGNEQYF
CDR3 DNA: TGTGCCAGCAGGCCAGACAGGGGAAACGAGCAGTACTTC
J gene: TRBJ2-7
V gene: TRBV11-3
CDR3 length: 13
clone size: -
D gene: TRBD1

CDR3 protein: CASSQDRGQYGYTF
CDR3 DNA: TGCGCCAGCAGCCAAGATCGAGGACAGTATGGCTACACCTTC
J gene: TRBJ1-2
V gene: TRBV4-1
CDR3 length: 14
clone size: -
D gene: -

CDR3 protein: CASTIDSPVFPRTDYGYTF
CDR3 DNA: TGTGCCAGCACCATAGATTCCCCTGTTTTTCCTCGAACAGACTATGGCTACACCTTC
J gene: TRBJ1-2
V gene: TRBV28
CDR3 length: 19
clone size: -
D gene: -